This T cell receptor beta chain was sequenced for a study of blood T cell repertoires in COVID-19. The overall study: The study drew acute and convalescent COVID-19 samples from the United States, Italy and Spain.

As processed by the authors: Cell counts per sample came from amplifying reference gene primers. Only in-frame clones appear in the TCRdb table, and some are missing; sequencing was by immunoSEQ multiplex PCR. That table supplies the V and J calls and clone size; D and trimming were determined from the DNA. The sample holds roughly 180,000 clones; around 86% are singletons and the top ten take more than 7.5%. Per germline, CDR1 SEHNR and CDR2 FQNEAQ (reference sequence). CDR3 length: 12 residues. The V end was cut by 3 bases, the J end by 6 bases, with 9 bases between. Individuals aged about 18 to 100 years were recruited from some 26 US areas. Donors in Cohort 3 who had recovered were those with two negative PCRs, healthcare professional clearance, or resolution of their symptoms.

The origin of this receptor is a woman aged 25-40 years who had recovered from COVID-19. Material for sequencing was PBMCs or T cells enriched from blood (not recorded which). This sequence joins TRBV7-9 and TRBJ2-7; D call uncertain. The CDR3 is CASSFEVGEQYF. For the CDR3, the DNA is TGTGCCAGCAGCTTCGAGGTTGGCGAGCAGTACTTC.